What follows are 7 T cell receptor beta chains derived from one specimen sequenced in a study of early T cells in non-severe SARS-CoV-2 infection. TCRdb reanalysed the 5' RACE reads using MiXCR and keeps one entry per CDR3 protein. This table has about 89,000 distinct CDR3 sequences, 16% appearing once. The specimen comprised whole blood, sampled at baseline. Receptors originate from an adult who was a healthcare worker with PCR-confirmed SARS-CoV-2 infection or an uninfected control (not recorded which).

This clonotype came up many times. The chain uses TRBV9 and TRBJ2-3, with 7 nucleotides matching TRBD1. The CDR3 has 15 amino acids. The ends lost 4 bases at V and 3 bases at J; junction bases unmatched: 8. In germline, CDR1 is SGDLS, CDR2 YYNGEE. In DNA, the CDR3 is TGTGCCAGCAGCTCCAGCCCGGGACAGACAGATACGCAGTATTTT. Protein product: CASSSSPGQTDTQYF.

Many counts were recorded for this clonotype. The chain has TRBV20-1 and TRBJ2-1; the match to TRBD2 covers 11 bases. The CDR3 extends over 15 amino acids. The ends lost 1 base at V and 6 bases at J; junction bases unmatched: 5. Germline CDR1 and CDR2: DFQATT and SNEGSKA (reference sequence). CDR3 sequence reads: CSARGLAGGRNEQFF. The CDR3 coding sequence is TGCAGTGCTAGAGGTCTAGCGGGAGGCCGCAATGAGCAGTTCTTC.

This chain links TRBV9 with TRBJ1-2, with no clear D. The CDR3 is made up of 13 amino acids. The germline V gene encodes CDR1 SGDLS and CDR2 YYNGEE. Trimming took off 1 base at V and 8 bases at J, with 12 bases between the two ends. CDR3 in amino acids: CASSVSLTHGYTF. CDR3 nucleotides: TGTGCCAGCAGCGTATCCCTGACCCACGGCTACACCTTC. Using reference TRBV9 and TRBJ1-2 for the parts outside the CDR3, the full variable domain is DSGVTQTPKHLITATGQRVTLRCSPRSGDLSVYWYQQSLDQGLQFLIQYYNGEERAKGNILERFSAQQFPDLHSELNLSSLELGDSALYFCASSVSLTHGYTFGSGTRLTVV.

The chain carries TRBV5-1 and TRBJ2-2; D call uncertain. Germline lookup yields CDR1 SGHRS and CDR2 YFSETQ. Trimming took 1 base from V and 2 from J, leaving 6 bases between them. CDR3 length: 14 amino acids. The CDR3 DNA reads as TGCGCCAGCAGCTTGAGCTTAAACACCGGGGAGCTGTTTTTT. Residues: CASSLSLNTGELFF. Full variable domain (outside the CDR3, taken from reference TRBV5-1 and TRBJ2-2): KAGVTQTPRYLIKTRGQQVTLSCSPISGHRSVSWYQQTPGQGLQFLFEYFSETQRNKGNFPGRFSGRQFSNSRSEMNVSTLELGDSALYLCASSLSLNTGELFFGEGSRLTVL.

V gene TRBV12-3 or TRBV12-4 combines with J gene TRBJ1-5; D ambiguous. This CDR3 is 22 amino acids long. V was trimmed by 2 bases and J by 0 bases, leaving 29 bases between them. CDR3 nucleotides: TGTGCCAGCAGTTTATCCCTCGGGGATCCGGTGGTGCTCCTTGATAGCAATCAGCCCCAGCATTTT. Translated: CASSLSLGDPVVLLDSNQPQHF.

V usage is TRBV7-9 and J usage is TRBJ2-2; D remains unclear. V was trimmed by 5 bases and J by 1 base, leaving 11 bases between them. The germline CDR1 and CDR2 sequences are SEHNR and FQNEAQ (reference sequence). This CDR3 is built from 15 residues. CDR3 sequence: CASSKDAGNTGELFF. The CDR3 DNA reads as TGTGCCAGCAGCAAAGACGCAGGGAACACCGGGGAGCTGTTTTTT. Using reference TRBV7-9 and TRBJ2-2 for the parts outside the CDR3, the full variable domain is DTGVSQNPRHKITKRGQNVTFRCDPISEHNRLYWYRQTLGQGPEFLTYFQNEAQLEKSRLLSDRFSAERPKGSFSTLEIQRTEQGDSAMYLCASSKDAGNTGELFFGEGSRLTVL.

This clonotype has a handful of counts. CDR3 in DNA: TGTGCCAGCAGTTTCGAAGGGGAGGGATATTACGAGCAGTACTTC. Protein: CASSFEGEGYYEQYF. The gene calls are TRBV12-3 or TRBV12-4 and TRBJ2-7, with 7 bases lining up with TRBD2. Trimming cost V 3 bases and J 4 bases; bases outside gene matches: 9. CDR3 length equals 15 residues.